Below, one TCR beta chain is given with its context. This clone was seen just once. Its recognized antigen is unknown. Base qualities are not at hand, and no much larger clone is one base apart. The data originate from a study of blood T cell repertoires in COVID-19 (dated by TCRdb to the early 2020s). Some background on the complete study: The collaborator samples originated in the United States, Italy and Spain and spanned the acute and convalescent phases of COVID-19. The prospective study material was composed of cDNA or gDNA derived from T cells, B-cell-depleted T cells, or PBMCs. The dataset comprised deeply sampled blood TCRbeta repertoires from subjects exposed to, actively infected with, or recovered from COVID-19. The repertoires were made available in a free public database intended to serve as a resource for research on the immune response to SARS-CoV-2. Samples were obtained from the ongoing ImmuneRACE study (first 160 participants) and from some 1,300 subjects provided by 6 global collaborators. The sample metadata nearly always contained a de-identified subject ID, COVID-19 status, age in years and sex. Where available, HLA class I and class II types were obtained from metadata supplied by the sample provider rather than from assay-based typing.

TCRbeta CDR3 regions were amplified from genomic DNA by means of the immunoSEQ Assay, a bias-controlled multiplex PCR. The authors processed their data as follows. Within the assay, amplification of reference gene primers was used to estimate how many nucleated cells each sample contained. To quantify the absolute abundance of each unique TCRbeta CDR3 rearrangement, sequence reads were collapsed and filtered. For each sample, productive Simpson clonality was calculated as the square root of Simpson's diversity index over productive rearrangements. TCRdb took over this immuneACCESS table, retaining in-frame rearrangements with V and J assigned. Such tables are incomplete; in checked studies, under half of the missing clones stem from an unresolved V gene, and the remainder is unexplained. V and J calls and clone size are as listed in that table; D and trimming were resolved from the DNA. This sample has about 150,000 clones in its table, and roughly nine tenths of those were observed once. The ten largest clonotypes hold 2.5% to 3.5% of the sample.

Trimming accounts for 2 bases at V and 3 bases at J, while the number of junction bases matched to no gene is 4. The cysteine opens and the phenylalanine closes a CDR3 of 15 amino acids. This entry keeps only the CDR3 DNA: 45 bases, framed from base 1. From a lookup of the germline V gene, CDR1 and CDR2 are MNHEY and SVGEGT. Collaborating institutions collected whole blood in K2EDTA tubes following their own protocols. For TCRbeta analysis, collaborator samples were shipped as frozen whole blood, as isolated PBMCs, or as DNA extracted from either sample type. What the study reported, not specific to this receptor: The amount of clinical and demographic metadata varied by source and participant and was provided uncurated.

The TCR comes from a woman in her sixties or seventies with active COVID-19. The chain couples TRBV6-2 or TRBV6-3 to TRBJ2-3; 8 junctional bases match TRBD1. The sequenced material came from peripheral blood. The nucleotides are TGTGCCAGCAGTTACAGCAGGGGGCGGACAGATACGCAGTATTTT. The translation is CASSYSRGRTDTQYF.